This entry lists 7 T cell receptor beta chains sequenced from one sample in a study of blood T cell repertoires in COVID-19. Using immunoSEQ multiplex PCR, the repertoire was profiled, and TCRdb retains in-frame clones only, with some absent. The sample gives fewer than 450,000 clones, roughly 87% of which show up once; about 0.93% is in the top ten. Input material: PBMCs or T cells enriched from blood (not recorded which). These receptors were taken from a young woman who had recovered from COVID-19.

The V and J genes are TRBV25-1 and TRBJ2-5, with TRBD1 identical over 7 bases. CDR1 and CDR2 (germline): MGHDK, SYGVNS. The V and J ends lost 3 bases and 5 bases, in that order; junction bases with no gene match: 12. The CDR3 contains 16 residues. The CDR3 spells CASSDNAVGRGETQYF. The CDR3 DNA is TGTGCCAGCAGTGACAATGCGGTAGGCAGGGGGGAGACCCAGTACTTC.

The chain employs TRBV5-4 and TRBJ2-6; weak D call: TRBD2 (5 bases). Trimming shortened V by 7 bases and J by 0 bases, and 14 bases separated the two germline ends. The germline gives CDR1 SGHNT, CDR2 YYREEE (reference sequence). This CDR3 comprises 16 residues. The CDR3 nucleotides read TGTGCCAGCGGCATCGGACGGGGCTCTGGGGCCAACGTCCTGACTTTC. This gives the protein CASGIGRGSGANVLTF.

A few counts support this clone. The J gene is TRBJ2-6, the V gene TRBV5-4, with 10 bases lining up with TRBD1. This CDR3 has 17 residues. The trim removed 0 bases at V and 4 bases at J, leaving 4 bases unmatched. CDR1 and CDR2 (germline): SGHNT, YYREEE (reference sequence). CDR3 bases: TGTGCCAGCAGCTTGGGACAGGGGGCGTCCGGGGCCAACGTCCTGACTTTC. It codes for CASSLGQGASGANVLTF. Together with reference TRBV5-4 and TRBJ2-6, the CDR3 gives the full variable domain: ETGVTQSPTHLIKTRGQQVTLRCSSQSGHNTVSWYQQALGQGPQFIFQYYREEENGRGNFPPRFSGLQFPNYSSELNVNALELDDSALYLCASSLGQGASGANVLTFGAGSRLTVL.

The genes are TRBV24-1 and TRBJ2-5, with TRBD1 as a possible D gene (6 bases). Germline V gene data show CDR1 as KGHDR and CDR2 as SFDVKD. The V end lost 4 bases, the J end lost 4 bases, and 9 bases lay between the germline ends. The CDR3 is made up of 13 amino acids. Here the CDR3 reads CATSERGGETQYF. The DNA for the CDR3 is TGTGCCACCAGTGAAAGAGGGGGAGAGACCCAGTACTTC.

This clone was counted between two and nine times. This chain links TRBV6-2 or TRBV6-3 with TRBJ1-1, with D perhaps TRBD1 (6 bases). CDR1 is MNHEY, CDR2 SVGEGT, per germline. The V end was cut by 5 bases, the J end by 1 base, with 11 bases between. CDR3 length: 14 amino acids. The CDR3 reads CASSHRTENTEAFF. In DNA form, the CDR3 reads TGTGCCAGCAGTCACCGGACAGAGAACACTGAAGCTTTCTTT.

The V and J genes are TRBV6-5 and TRBJ2-7; 7 bases agree with TRBD1. CDR3 length equals 15 residues. Germline CDR1 is MNHEY and CDR2 is SVGAGI. The junction had 11 bases not matched to a gene; V was cut back by 6 bases and J by 3 bases. The CDR3 nucleotides read TGTGCCAGCAGAGCTCCGACAGGGTCCCGCTACGAGCAGTACTTC. This sequence encodes CASRAPTGSRYEQYF.

The chain's CDR3 is CASSPRDRVLRNTEAFF. Here the CDR3 DNA reads TGTGCCAGCAGTCCCCGGGATCGGGTCTTAAGGAACACTGAAGCTTTCTTT. The V and J genes are TRBV6-2 or TRBV6-3 and TRBJ1-1; D unresolved. Trimming removed 5 bases at V and 1 base at J, with 20 bases between. The CDR3 runs to 17 residues. Looked up from germline, CDR1 is MNHEY and CDR2 is SVGEGT.